These T cell receptor beta chains were read from a single sample in a study of shared T cell receptors in the human thymus. The repertoire was sequenced with immunoSEQ multiplex PCR; TCRdb's copy has only in-frame clones and lacks some. The sample carries fewer than 700,000 clones, more than 75% recorded once. These data were likewise used in another study, on human thymus T cells.

Material: thymocytes. These receptors originate from a boy in the first two years of life with a congenital heart defect. CDR3s include the opening cysteine and the closing phenylalanine or tryptophan. A D gene is named only where the DNA matches it firmly. The size field is filled for only some rows; it gives once, few, many or a size class.

d_call: NA
clone_size: NA
j_call: TRBJ2-7
cdr3_length: 14
v_call: TRBV28
cdr3_nt: TGTGCCAGCAGTTTTTGTCAGGGGCGCTGCGAGCAGTACTTC
cdr3_aa: CASSFCQGRCEQYF

d_call: TRBD2
clone_size: NA
j_call: TRBJ2-3
cdr3_length: 15
v_call: TRBV19
cdr3_nt: TGTGCCAGTAGGCCGTCTAGCGGGAGTACAGATACGCAGTATTTT
cdr3_aa: CASRPSSGSTDTQYF

d_call: TRBD2
clone_size: NA
j_call: TRBJ2-1
cdr3_length: 16
v_call: TRBV4-3
cdr3_nt: TGCGCCAGCAGCCAAGGGACTAGCGGCTCCTACAATGAGCAGTTCTTC
cdr3_aa: CASSQGTSGSYNEQFF

d_call: NA
clone_size: NA
j_call: TRBJ2-4
cdr3_length: 13
v_call: TRBV29-1
cdr3_nt: TGCAGCGTTGAGGGAGTAGCCAAAAACATTCAGTACTTC
cdr3_aa: CSVEGVAKNIQYF

d_call: NA
clone_size: few
j_call: TRBJ1-5
cdr3_length: 12
v_call: TRBV19
cdr3_nt: TGTGCCAGTAGTAACAGGAATCAGCCCCAGCATTTT
cdr3_aa: CASSNRNQPQHF

d_call: NA
clone_size: NA
j_call: TRBJ2-1
cdr3_length: 12
v_call: TRBV5-8
cdr3_nt: TGTGCCAGCAACTGTAGCTACAATGAGCAGTTCTTC
cdr3_aa: CASNCSYNEQFF

d_call: NA
clone_size: NA
j_call: TRBJ2-1
cdr3_length: 17
v_call: TRBV4-3
cdr3_nt: TGCGCCAGCAGCCAAGAAGACGACCCCCGAGGGCCCAATGAGCAGTTCTTC
cdr3_aa: CASSQEDDPRGPNEQFF

d_call: TRBD1
clone_size: NA
j_call: TRBJ2-7
cdr3_length: 15
v_call: TRBV7-8
cdr3_nt: TGTGCCAGCAGCCCCGGGGACAGGAGCTCCTACGAGCAGTACTTC
cdr3_aa: CASSPGDRSSYEQYF

d_call: NA
clone_size: once
j_call: TRBJ2-1
cdr3_length: 15
v_call: TRBV6-5
cdr3_nt: TGTGCCAGCAGTTACCAGACGGAAGAGGGCAATGAGCAGTTCTTC
cdr3_aa: CASSYQTEEGNEQFF

d_call: NA
clone_size: few
j_call: TRBJ1-1
cdr3_length: 14
v_call: TRBV14
cdr3_nt: TGTGCCAGCAGCCAAAGCTACGGGGTAAAGGAAGCTTTCTTT
cdr3_aa: CASSQSYGVKEAFF

d_call: NA
clone_size: NA
j_call: TRBJ1-2
cdr3_length: 13
v_call: TRBV11-2
cdr3_nt: TGTGCCAGCAGCCGGAGAGCCAACTATGGCTACACCTTC
cdr3_aa: CASSRRANYGYTF

d_call: TRBD2
clone_size: NA
j_call: TRBJ2-7
cdr3_length: 19
v_call: TRBV5-8
cdr3_nt: TGTGCCAGCAGCGCCGGCCCTAGCGGGAGGCCCCTCCCAACCTACGAGCAGTACTTC
cdr3_aa: CASSAGPSGRPLPTYEQYF

d_call: NA
clone_size: NA
j_call: TRBJ2-1
cdr3_length: 10
v_call: TRBV29-1
cdr3_nt: TGCAGCGTTGTAGGCAGGGAGCAGTTCTTC
cdr3_aa: CSVVGREQFF

d_call: NA
clone_size: once
j_call: TRBJ2-2
cdr3_length: 17
v_call: TRBV4-3
cdr3_nt: TGCGCCAGCAGCCAAAGGGGGCGCGGGGCGAACACCGGGGAGCTGTTTTTT
cdr3_aa: CASSQRGRGANTGELFF

d_call: NA
clone_size: NA
j_call: TRBJ1-1
cdr3_length: 14
v_call: TRBV7-6
cdr3_nt: TGTGCCAGCAGCCAAACTGGAGAAAACACTGAAGCTTTCTTT
cdr3_aa: CASSQTGENTEAFF

d_call: TRBD1
clone_size: NA
j_call: TRBJ1-5
cdr3_length: 16
v_call: TRBV10-3
cdr3_nt: TGTGCCATCAGTGAGTTGTCGACAGGGTCCAATCAGCCCCAGCATTTT
cdr3_aa: CAISELSTGSNQPQHF

d_call: NA
clone_size: NA
j_call: TRBJ1-1
cdr3_length: 13
v_call: TRBV28
cdr3_nt: TGTGCCAGCAGTTTAAACGGGAACACTGAAGCTTTCTTT
cdr3_aa: CASSLNGNTEAFF

d_call: TRBD2
clone_size: NA
j_call: TRBJ2-2
cdr3_length: 18
v_call: TRBV7-7
cdr3_nt: TGTGCCAGCAGCTTACCCCCGCGAGCGGGAACTCCCACCGGGGAGCTGTTTTTT
cdr3_aa: CASSLPPRAGTPTGELFF

d_call: TRBD2
clone_size: NA
j_call: TRBJ2-2
cdr3_length: 16
v_call: TRBV5-4
cdr3_nt: TGTGCCAGCAGTCGTGGACTAGCGGAAAACACCGGGGAGCTGTTTTTT
cdr3_aa: CASSRGLAENTGELFF

d_call: TRBD1
clone_size: few
j_call: TRBJ2-7
cdr3_length: 14
v_call: TRBV19
cdr3_nt: TGTGCCAGTAGTACCGGGACAGGGCCCTACGAGCAGTACTTC
cdr3_aa: CASSTGTGPYEQYF

d_call: TRBD2
clone_size: NA
j_call: TRBJ2-1
cdr3_length: 17
v_call: TRBV15
cdr3_nt: TGTGCCACCAGCTTGTCTAGCGGGGGAGGTGGGGCCAATGAGCAGTTCTTC
cdr3_aa: CATSLSSGGGGANEQFF

d_call: TRBD2
clone_size: NA
j_call: TRBJ2-7
cdr3_length: 16
v_call: TRBV4-1
cdr3_nt: TGCGCCAGCAGCCATCGGACTAGCGGTCTCTCCTACGAGCAGTACTTC
cdr3_aa: CASSHRTSGLSYEQYF

d_call: TRBD2
clone_size: few
j_call: TRBJ2-3
cdr3_length: 17
v_call: TRBV9
cdr3_nt: TGTGCCAGCAGCCCCCGGGGGGCGGGAGGGGCCACAGATACGCAGTATTTT
cdr3_aa: CASSPRGAGGATDTQYF

d_call: TRBD1
clone_size: NA
j_call: TRBJ1-4
cdr3_length: 14
v_call: TRBV10-3
cdr3_nt: TGTGCCATCAGGGAGGGACAGGGTGGTGAAAAACTGTTTTTT
cdr3_aa: CAIREGQGGEKLFF

d_call: TRBD1
clone_size: NA
j_call: TRBJ2-7
cdr3_length: 15
v_call: TRBV15
cdr3_nt: TGTGCCACCAGCGACCCGGGACAGGTAACCTACGAGCAGTACTTC
cdr3_aa: CATSDPGQVTYEQYF

d_call: NA
clone_size: NA
j_call: TRBJ1-5
cdr3_length: 14
v_call: TRBV19
cdr3_nt: TGTGCCAGTAGTATTGACAGCGTCAATCAGCCCCAGCATTTT
cdr3_aa: CASSIDSVNQPQHF

d_call: TRBD1
clone_size: NA
j_call: TRBJ2-1
cdr3_length: 15
v_call: TRBV18
cdr3_nt: TGTGCCAGCTCTATCCCAGGGGGAGAGTGGAATGAGCAGTTCTTC
cdr3_aa: CASSIPGGEWNEQFF

d_call: NA
clone_size: NA
j_call: TRBJ2-7
cdr3_length: 17
v_call: TRBV4-1
cdr3_nt: TGCGCCAGCAGCCAAGATCCCCCCTCCGGGAGTAAGTACGAGCAGTACTTC
cdr3_aa: CASSQDPPSGSKYEQYF

d_call: TRBD2
clone_size: NA
j_call: TRBJ2-5
cdr3_length: 17
v_call: TRBV5-1
cdr3_nt: TGCGCCAGCAGCTTGGGGGGGGGACTAGCGGGACAAGAGACCCAGTACTTC
cdr3_aa: CASSLGGGLAGQETQYF

d_call: TRBD2
clone_size: NA
j_call: TRBJ2-2
cdr3_length: 18
v_call: TRBV4-1
cdr3_nt: TGCGCCAGCAGCCAAGATAGTAGGCTAGCGGCCAACACCGGGGAGCTGTTTTTT
cdr3_aa: CASSQDSRLAANTGELFF

d_call: TRBD1
clone_size: NA
j_call: TRBJ1-1
cdr3_length: 17
v_call: TRBV27
cdr3_nt: TGTGCCAGCAGTTTATCTGGGGACAGGGGGCGGATCACTGAAGCTTTCTTT
cdr3_aa: CASSLSGDRGRITEAFF

d_call: NA
clone_size: NA
j_call: TRBJ2-2
cdr3_length: 13
v_call: TRBV15
cdr3_nt: TGTGCCACCAGCAGAGAAGCGACCGGGGAGCTGTTTTTT
cdr3_aa: CATSREATGELFF

d_call: NA
clone_size: NA
j_call: TRBJ2-5
cdr3_length: 16
v_call: TRBV18
cdr3_nt: TGTGCCAGCTCACCACGGTTGTCGGGAGTCGGGGAGACCCAGTACTTC
cdr3_aa: CASSPRLSGVGETQYF

d_call: NA
clone_size: NA
j_call: TRBJ2-7
cdr3_length: 15
v_call: TRBV18
cdr3_nt: TGTGCCAGCTCTCGCAGGGAGGGGGGCTCCTACGAGCAGTACTTC
cdr3_aa: CASSRREGGSYEQYF

d_call: TRBD2
clone_size: NA
j_call: TRBJ2-1
cdr3_length: 14
v_call: TRBV7-9
cdr3_nt: TGTGCCAGCAGCTTCCGGGAGGGGCACAATGAGCAGTTCTTC
cdr3_aa: CASSFREGHNEQFF

d_call: TRBD1
clone_size: NA
j_call: TRBJ2-7
cdr3_length: 16
v_call: TRBV29-1
cdr3_nt: TGCAGCGTTGAAGATCGCCCGGGACAGGGGGCCTACGAGCAGTACTTC
cdr3_aa: CSVEDRPGQGAYEQYF